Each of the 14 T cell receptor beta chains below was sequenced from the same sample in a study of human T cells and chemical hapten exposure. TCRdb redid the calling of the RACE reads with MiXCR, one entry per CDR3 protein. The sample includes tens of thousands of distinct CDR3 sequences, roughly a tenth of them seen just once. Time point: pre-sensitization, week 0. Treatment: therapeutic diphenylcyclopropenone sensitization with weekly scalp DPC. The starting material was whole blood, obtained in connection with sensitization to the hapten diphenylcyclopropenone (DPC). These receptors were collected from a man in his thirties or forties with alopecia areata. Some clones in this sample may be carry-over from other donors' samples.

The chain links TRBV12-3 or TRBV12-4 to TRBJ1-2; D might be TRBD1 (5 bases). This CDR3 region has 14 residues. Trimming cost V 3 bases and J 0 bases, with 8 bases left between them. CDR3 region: CASSFSGTNYGYTF. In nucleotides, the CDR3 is TGTGCCAGCAGTTTTTCAGGGACTAACTATGGCTACACCTTC.

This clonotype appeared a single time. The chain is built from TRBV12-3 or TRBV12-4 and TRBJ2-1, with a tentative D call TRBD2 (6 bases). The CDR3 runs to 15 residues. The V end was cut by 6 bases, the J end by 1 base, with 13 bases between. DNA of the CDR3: TGTGCCAGCAGCACACGGACTAAATCCTACAATGAGCAGTTCTTC. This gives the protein CASSTRTKSYNEQFF.

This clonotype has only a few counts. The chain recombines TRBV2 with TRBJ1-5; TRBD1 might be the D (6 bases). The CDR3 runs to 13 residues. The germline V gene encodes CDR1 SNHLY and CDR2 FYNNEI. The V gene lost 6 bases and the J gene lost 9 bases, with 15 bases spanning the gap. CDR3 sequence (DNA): TGTGCCAGCAGCAAGGGGGGAGTGGGGCCCCAGCATTTT. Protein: CASSKGGVGPQHF.

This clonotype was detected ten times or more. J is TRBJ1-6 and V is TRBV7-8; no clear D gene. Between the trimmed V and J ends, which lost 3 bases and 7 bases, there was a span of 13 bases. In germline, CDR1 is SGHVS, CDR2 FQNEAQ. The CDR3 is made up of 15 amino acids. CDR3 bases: TGTGCCAGCAGCTTGGATCGGGCAGAGAATTCACCCCTCCACTTT. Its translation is CASSLDRAENSPLHF.

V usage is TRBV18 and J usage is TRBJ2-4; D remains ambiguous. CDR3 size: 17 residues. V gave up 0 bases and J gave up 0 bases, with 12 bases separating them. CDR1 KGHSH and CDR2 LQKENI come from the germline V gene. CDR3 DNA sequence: TGTGCCAGCTCACCACCGAACAGCCCTCTAGCCAAAAACATTCAGTACTTC. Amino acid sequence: CASSPPNSPLAKNIQYF.

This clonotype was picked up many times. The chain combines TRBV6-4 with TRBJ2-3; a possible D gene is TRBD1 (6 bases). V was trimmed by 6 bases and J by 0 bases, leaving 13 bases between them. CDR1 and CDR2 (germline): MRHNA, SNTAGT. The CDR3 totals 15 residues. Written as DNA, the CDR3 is TGTGCCAGCAGCGCTCAGGGGATCAGCACAGATACGCAGTATTTT. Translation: CASSAQGISTDTQYF.

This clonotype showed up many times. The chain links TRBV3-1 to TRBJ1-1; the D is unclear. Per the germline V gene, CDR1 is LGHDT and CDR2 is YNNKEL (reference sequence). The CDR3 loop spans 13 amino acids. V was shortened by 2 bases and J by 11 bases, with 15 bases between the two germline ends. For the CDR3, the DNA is TGTGCCAGCAGCCAACCCCCGGTCTCGTTGGCTTTCTTT. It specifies CASSQPPVSLAFF.

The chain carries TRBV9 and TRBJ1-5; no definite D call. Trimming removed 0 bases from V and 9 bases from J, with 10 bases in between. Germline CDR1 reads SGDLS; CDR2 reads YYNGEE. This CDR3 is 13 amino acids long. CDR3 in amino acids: CASSVGGIRPQHF. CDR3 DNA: TGTGCCAGCAGCGTAGGCGGCATAAGGCCCCAGCATTTT.

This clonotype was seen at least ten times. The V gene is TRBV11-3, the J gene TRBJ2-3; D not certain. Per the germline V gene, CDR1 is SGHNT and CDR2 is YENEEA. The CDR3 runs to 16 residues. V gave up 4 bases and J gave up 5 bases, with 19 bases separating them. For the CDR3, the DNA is TGTGCCAGCAGCTCCCCCGCAAATCCGGCCATAGATACGCAGTATTTT. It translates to CASSSPANPAIDTQYF.

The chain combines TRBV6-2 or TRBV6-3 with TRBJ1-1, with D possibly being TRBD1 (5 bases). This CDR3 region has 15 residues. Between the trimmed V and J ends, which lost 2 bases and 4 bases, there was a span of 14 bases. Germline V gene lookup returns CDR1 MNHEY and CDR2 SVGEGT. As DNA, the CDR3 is TGTGCCAGCAGTTACAGCCAGGGAAGAGGCACTGAAGCTTTCTTT. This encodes CASSYSQGRGTEAFF.

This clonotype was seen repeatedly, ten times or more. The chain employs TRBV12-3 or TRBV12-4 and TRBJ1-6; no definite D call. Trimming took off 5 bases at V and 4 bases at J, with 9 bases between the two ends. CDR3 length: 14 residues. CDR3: CASSLLEYNSPLHF. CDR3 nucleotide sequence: TGTGCCAGCAGTCTTCTAGAGTATAATTCACCCCTCCACTTT.

Written as DNA, the CDR3 is TGTGCCATCAATCATCAGGCTAGCGGGGGGGCTAATGAGCAGTTCTTC. Protein sequence: CAINHQASGGANEQFF. This sequence joins TRBV10-3 and TRBJ2-1, with TRBD2 matching 12 bases. This CDR3 is 16 amino acids long. The germline CDR1 and CDR2 sequences are ENHRY and SYGVKD. Trimming cost V 7 bases and J 7 bases; bases outside gene matches: 11.

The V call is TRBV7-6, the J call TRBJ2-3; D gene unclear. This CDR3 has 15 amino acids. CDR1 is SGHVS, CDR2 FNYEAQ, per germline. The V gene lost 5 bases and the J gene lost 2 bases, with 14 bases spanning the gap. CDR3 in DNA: TGTGCCAGCAGCCCCGACCCACGACCCACAGATACGCAGTATTTT. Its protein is CASSPDPRPTDTQYF.

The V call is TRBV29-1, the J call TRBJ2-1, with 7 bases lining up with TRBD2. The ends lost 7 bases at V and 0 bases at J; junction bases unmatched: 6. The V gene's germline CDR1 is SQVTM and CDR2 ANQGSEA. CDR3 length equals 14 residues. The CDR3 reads CSARGVVSYNEQFF. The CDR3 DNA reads TGCAGCGCCCGGGGGGTTGTCTCCTACAATGAGCAGTTCTTC.